Listed here are 15 T cell receptor beta chains from one sample, sequenced in a study of long-term antiretroviral therapy in people with HIV. Investigators performed immunoSEQ version v3.0 at survey level. Clones were sequenced by immunoSEQ multiplex PCR, and TCRdb holds only the in-frame ones, with some missing. Seen here are over 30,000 clones, roughly 79% observed once, and the top ten hold nearly 3.5%. Sample: unsorted PBMCs, taken 3 years after starting antiretroviral therapy. The receptors originated from a man aged 45-65 years with HIV.

This chain joins TRBV5-5 and TRBJ2-7, with 9 bases fitting TRBD1. The CDR3 is 18 residues long. Unmatched junction bases numbered 13, after V lost 3 bases and J lost 0 bases. Per germline, CDR1 SGHKS and CDR2 YYEKEE (reference sequence). The CDR3 DNA reads as TGTGCCAGCAGCTCATGGCGGGACAGGGATAAAATCTCCTACGAGCAGTACTTC. Translated: CASSSWRDRDKISYEQYF.

The J gene is TRBJ2-1, the V gene TRBV5-6; D remains ambiguous. With 4 bases removed from V and 3 bases from J, the gap between germline ends came to 2 bases. This CDR3 has 11 residues. Germline V gives CDR1 SGHDT, CDR2 YYEEEE. The CDR3 region is CASSVYNEQFF. The CDR3 DNA sequence: TGTGCCAGCAGCGTCTACAATGAGCAGTTCTTC.

This clone was detected only once. The J gene is TRBJ2-1, the V gene TRBV5-1; D perhaps matches TRBD2 (5 bases). CDR1 and CDR2 from the germline V gene are SGHRS and YFSETQ. Trimming took 0 bases from V and 4 from J, leaving 11 bases between them. The CDR3 has 15 amino acids. The CDR3 coding sequence is TGCGCCAGCAGCTTGGGTGGGAGCAGTTACAATGAGCAGTTCTTC. The encoded protein is CASSLGGSSYNEQFF.

This clone showed up just a few times. V is TRBV9 and J is TRBJ1-5; tentative D call: TRBD1 (5 bases). The germline V and J ends were trimmed by 3 bases and 4 bases, with 14 bases remaining between them. Germline lookup yields CDR1 SGDLS and CDR2 YYNGEE. The CDR3 covers 15 residues. Here the CDR3 reads CASSASGARNQPQHF. The CDR3 DNA reads TGTGCCAGCAGCGCATCCGGGGCTAGGAATCAGCCCCAGCATTTT. Full variable domain (remainder filled in from reference TRBV9 and TRBJ1-5): DSGVTQTPKHLITATGQRVTLRCSPRSGDLSVYWYQQSLDQGLQFLIQYYNGEERAKGNILERFSAQQFPDLHSELNLSSLELGDSALYFCASSASGARNQPQHFGDGTRLSIL.

In its sample, this clone was seen once. The chain uses TRBV11-2 and TRBJ2-2; no definite D call. V gave up 1 base and J gave up 6 bases, with 9 bases separating them. The CDR3 runs 14 residues. Germline CDR1 SGHAT, CDR2 FQNNGV. Written as DNA, the CDR3 is TGTGCCAGCAGCTTAGCCCTGAATGCCGGGGAGCTGTTTTTT. Its translation is CASSLALNAGELFF. Variable domain in full (rest from reference TRBV11-2 and TRBJ2-2): EAGVAQSPRYKIIEKRQSVAFWCNPISGHATLYWYQQILGQGPKLLIQFQNNGVVDDSQLPKDRFSAERLKGVDSTLKIQPAKLEDSAVYLCASSLALNAGELFFGEGSRLTVL.

The chain joins TRBV6-5 to TRBJ2-7; possibly TRBD1 or TRBD2 for D (5 bases each). Trimming left V 5 bases short and J 9 bases short, with 20 bases between. The CDR3 is 14 residues long. Per the germline V gene, CDR1 is MNHEY and CDR2 is SVGAGI. In DNA form, the CDR3 reads TGTGCCAGCAGTCCCCAACCCACCCCGGGGCGGCAGTACTTC. Residues: CASSPQPTPGRQYF.

CDR3 loop: CASSPERSRDEQFF. CDR3 in DNA: TGTGCCAGCAGCCCAGAAAGGTCAAGGGATGAGCAGTTCTTC. The chain has TRBV7-9 and TRBJ2-1; D is ambiguous. V was pared by 5 bases and J by 8 bases, with 16 bases between. The germline CDR1 and CDR2 sequences are SEHNR and FQNEAQ (reference sequence). This CDR3 has 14 amino acids.

This clone was counted a few times. The V call is TRBV7-9, the J call TRBJ2-7, with unresolved D. V lost 8 bases and J 0 bases, leaving 14 bases between the germline ends. Germline assignment: CDR1 SEHNR and CDR2 FQNEAQ (reference sequence). The CDR3 has 14 amino acids. CDR3 bases: TGTGCCAGCTCCGGTTCAGGTGCCTCCTACGAGCAGTACTTC. This codes for CASSGSGASYEQYF.

This rearrangement joins TRBV7-2 to TRBJ2-2; 8 bases line up with TRBD1. This CDR3 spans 18 amino acids. The germline CDR1 and CDR2 sequences are SGHTA and FQGNSA. V shed 6 bases, J shed 5 bases, and the junction held 17 bases outside the gene matches. The CDR3 DNA is TGTGCCAGCAGGACCTTAGGGAGGACAGGGCAGGGAACCGGGGAGCTGTTTTTT. It encodes CASRTLGRTGQGTGELFF. The full variable domain, completed using reference TRBV7-2 and TRBJ2-2, is GAGVSQSPSNKVTEKGKDVELRCDPISGHTALYWYRQSLGQGLEFLIYFQGNSAPDKSGLPSDRFSAERTGGSVSTLTIQRTQQEDSAVYLCASRTLGRTGQGTGELFFGEGSRLTVL.

This chain uses TRBV5-1 with TRBJ2-1; D ambiguous. V was clipped by 4 bases and J by 0 bases, with 8 bases between them. The CDR3 totals 14 residues. Looked up from germline, CDR1 is SGHRS and CDR2 is YFSETQ. The CDR3 reads CASSDGSSYNEQFF. The CDR3 region has the DNA TGCGCCAGCAGCGACGGTAGCTCCTACAATGAGCAGTTCTTC.

In its sample, this clone was seen a few times. The rearrangement links TRBV10-3 to TRBJ2-7, with 8 bases that match TRBD1. Germline loops: CDR1 ENHRY, CDR2 SYGVKD. CDR3 length equals 15 residues. J lost 5 bases, V lost 3 bases, and 9 bases had no gene match. The CDR3 sequence is CAISDTRGRTDEQYF. The CDR3 DNA is TGTGCCATCAGTGATACCAGGGGGCGCACGGACGAGCAGTACTTC.

The rearrangement joins TRBV30 to TRBJ2-3; 8 bases match TRBD1. CDR1 is GTSNPN, CDR2 SVGIG, per germline (reference sequence). The CDR3 length is 15 residues. V shed 2 bases and J 0 bases; nucleotides not matched to a gene: 4. The CDR3 protein is CAWSTWTGSTDTQYF. CDR3 bases: TGTGCCTGGAGTACCTGGACAGGGAGCACAGATACGCAGTATTTT. The whole variable domain, remainder taken from reference TRBV30 and TRBJ2-3, is SQTIHQWPATLVQPVGSPLSLECTVEGTSNPNLYWYRQAAGRGLQLLFYSVGIGQISSEVPQNLSASRPQDRQFILSSKKLLLSDSGFYLCAWSTWTGSTDTQYFGPGTRLTVL.

The chain joins TRBV7-2 to TRBJ1-5, with 7 bases that match TRBD1. Germline-derived CDR1 and CDR2 are SGHTA and FQGNSA. V lost 5 bases, J lost 9 bases, and 10 bases stayed unmatched. This CDR3 spans 14 amino acids. As DNA, the CDR3 is TGTGCCAGCAGCCTCCGACAGGGCGGGTCGCCCCAGCATTTT. This translates into CASSLRQGGSPQHF. Using reference TRBV7-2 and TRBJ1-5 for the parts outside the CDR3, the full variable domain is GAGVSQSPSNKVTEKGKDVELRCDPISGHTALYWYRQSLGQGLEFLIYFQGNSAPDKSGLPSDRFSAERTGGSVSTLTIQRTQQEDSAVYLCASSLRQGGSPQHFGDGTRLSIL.

V gene TRBV2 combines with J gene TRBJ2-1; D gene uncertain. This CDR3 is built from 11 residues. Between the trimmed V and J ends, which lost 5 bases and 7 bases, there was a span of 6 bases. The germline V gene has CDR1 SNHLY and CDR2 FYNNEI. CDR3 amino acids: CASSMRNEQFF. CDR3 DNA sequence: TGTGCCAGCAGTATGAGGAATGAGCAGTTCTTC. Combining the CDR3 with reference TRBV2 and TRBJ2-1 gives the whole variable domain EPEVTQTPSHQVTQMGQEVILRCVPISNHLYFYWYRQILGQKVEFLVSFYNNEISEKSEIFDDQFSVERPDGSNFTLKIRSTKLEDSAMYFCASSMRNEQFFGPGTRLTVL.

This chain links TRBV6-5 with TRBJ1-5; TRBD1 aligns across 9 bases. V was clipped by 6 bases and J by 6 bases; unmatched bases: 6. Per the germline V gene, CDR1 is MNHEY and CDR2 is SVGAGI. The CDR3 has 14 amino acids. CDR3 sequence reads: CASSLTGGGQPQHF. In DNA, the CDR3 is TGTGCCAGCAGCCTCACAGGGGGCGGTCAGCCCCAGCATTTT.